This T cell receptor beta chain derives from a study of response to subunit inactivated influenza vaccine. General observations from the study: After each seasonal influenza vaccination, few new T cells are recruited, the authors suggested.

Each CDR3 protein is one row after TCRdb ran MiXCR on the RT-PCR reads. The sample includes 500,000 or so distinct CDR3 sequences, more than 15% of them seen just once. As for this clonotype: What it binds is not known. One end of the junction does not line up with germline, which may come from a read error.

This CDR3 comprises 18 residues. Germline CDR1 ENHRY, CDR2 SYGVKD. The receptor was derived from a man between 50 and 75 years old who received an inactivated influenza vaccine. The gene calls are TRBV10-3 and TRBJ2-4; possibly TRBD1 or TRBD2 for D (6 bases each). The source was CD4+ T cells sorted from PBMCs, collected about 24 months after vaccination. The CDR3 nucleotides are TGTGCCATCCGTGAGCACCCGTCGGGGGCCGTGCTCAAAAACATTCAGTACTTC. Translated: CAIREHPSGAVLKNIQYF.